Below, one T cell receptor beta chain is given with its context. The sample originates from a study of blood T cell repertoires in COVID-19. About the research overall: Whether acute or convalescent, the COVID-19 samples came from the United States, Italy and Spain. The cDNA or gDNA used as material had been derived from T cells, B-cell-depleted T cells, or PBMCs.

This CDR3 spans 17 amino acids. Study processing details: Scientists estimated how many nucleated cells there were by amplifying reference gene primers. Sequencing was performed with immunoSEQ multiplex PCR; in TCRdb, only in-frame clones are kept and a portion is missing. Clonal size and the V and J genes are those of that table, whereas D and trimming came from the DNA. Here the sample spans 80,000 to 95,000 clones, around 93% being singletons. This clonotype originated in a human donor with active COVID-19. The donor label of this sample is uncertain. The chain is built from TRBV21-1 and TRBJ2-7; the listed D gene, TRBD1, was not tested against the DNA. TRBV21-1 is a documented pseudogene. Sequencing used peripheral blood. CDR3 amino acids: CASSTGPGQGMGGEQYF. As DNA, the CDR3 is TGTGCCAGCAGCACGGGGCCGGGACAGGGAATGGGTGGCGAGCAGTACTTC.